The 24 T cell receptor beta chains in this list originate from one sample, sequenced in a study of blood T cell repertoires in COVID-19. Data came from immunoSEQ multiplex PCR; TCRdb stores just in-frame clones and leaves some out. The table includes over 60,000 clones, around 90% detected once. Material: peripheral blood. These receptors all come from a man aged 50 to 60 with acute or convalescent COVID-19.

This clone was observed a handful of times. The chain couples TRBV10-1 to TRBJ2-7; 7 bases line up with TRBD1. The CDR3 has 11 amino acids. Trimming at V came to 9 bases and at J to 2 bases, leaving 1 base not matched to a gene. In germline, CDR1 is WNHNN, CDR2 SYGVQD (reference sequence). CDR3 region: CARTGTYEQYF. The CDR3 DNA reads as TGCGCCAGGACAGGGACCTACGAGCAGTACTTC.

This clone is a singleton in its sample. The gene calls are TRBV4-2 and TRBJ2-3, with D hard to call. The length of the CDR3 is 16 residues. CDR1 and CDR2 from the germline V gene are LGHNA and YNFKEQ. V lost 0 bases to trimming and J lost 0 bases, with 10 bases between them. The CDR3 sequence is CASSQEAAPSTDTQYF. The DNA of the CDR3 is TGTGCCAGCAGCCAAGAGGCAGCGCCTAGCACAGATACGCAGTATTTT.

The chain carries TRBV6-5 and TRBJ2-3; 8 bases fit TRBD2. The CDR3 totals 14 residues. Germline assignment: CDR1 MNHEY and CDR2 SVGAGI. With V trimmed by 7 bases and J by 0 bases, 3 bases remained unmatched. This CDR3 is CASTRTSSTDTQYF. CDR3 in DNA: TGTGCCAGCACCAGGACTAGCAGCACAGATACGCAGTATTTT.

This clone appeared once. The chain carries TRBV18 and TRBJ1-1; D perhaps matches TRBD1 (6 bases). The CDR3 is 16 amino acids. Germline CDR1 is KGHSH and CDR2 is LQKENI. Trimming stripped 5 bases from V and 0 bases from J, with 16 bases between. This CDR3 is CASSSTGSPMNTEAFF. In nucleotides, the CDR3 is TGTGCCAGCTCATCCACAGGGAGCCCTATGAACACTGAAGCTTTCTTT.

The rearrangement links TRBV3-1 (or the pseudogene TRBV3-2) to TRBJ2-1; 7 nucleotides match TRBD1. CDR3 length equals 15 residues. The junction had 9 bases not matched to a gene; V was cut back by 1 base and J by 9 bases. CDR1 LGHDT and CDR2 YNNKEL come from the germline V gene (reference sequence). The DNA for the CDR3 is TGTGCCAGCAGCCAAGTGGGGACAGCGTTCAGTGAGCAGTTCTTC. This codes for CASSQVGTAFSEQFF.

This chain uses TRBV5-1 with TRBJ2-3; TRBD2 agrees at 13 bases. Germline V gene sequence: CDR1 SGHRS, CDR2 YFSETQ. The V and J ends lost 4 bases and 3 bases, in that order; junction bases with no gene match: 2. The CDR3 totals 15 residues. Here the CDR3 DNA reads TGCGCCAGCAGCCGACTAGCGGGAGGAACAGATACGCAGTATTTT. It specifies CASSRLAGGTDTQYF.

The J gene is TRBJ1-6, the V gene TRBV3-1 (or the pseudogene TRBV3-2), with 8 bases identical to TRBD1. Germline values: CDR1 LGHDT, CDR2 YNNKEL (reference sequence). Trimming cost V 5 bases and J 6 bases; bases outside gene matches: 6. This CDR3 contains 15 residues. CDR3 nucleotide sequence: TGTGCCAGCAGCGCTGGACAGGGTCTTAATTCACCCCTCCACTTT. Translated, it gives CASSAGQGLNSPLHF.

J is TRBJ2-3 and V is TRBV6-5, with D hard to call. V was shortened by 2 bases and J by 2 bases, with 5 bases between the two germline ends. The CDR3 spans 13 residues. The germline CDR1 and CDR2 sequences are MNHEY and SVGAGI. The CDR3 spells CASSYTHTDTQYF. The CDR3 nucleotides read TGTGCCAGCAGTTACACACACACAGATACGCAGTATTTT.

The chain carries TRBV27 and TRBJ2-7; weak D call: TRBD2 (6 bases). CDR1 is MNHEY and CDR2 is SMNVEV in the germline V gene (reference sequence). CDR3 length equals 14 residues. Deletions cut 5 bases from V and 6 bases from J, with 17 bases between. CDR3 sequence reads: CASSLTRTVGEQYF. CDR3 DNA sequence: TGTGCCAGCAGTCTGACTAGAACCGTCGGCGAGCAGTACTTC.

The rearrangement joins TRBV4-1 to TRBJ2-4, with 10 bases lining up with TRBD1. The ends lost 0 bases at V and 7 bases at J; junction bases unmatched: 12. The CDR3 length is 18 residues. CDR1 and CDR2 (germline): MGHRA, YSYEKL. The CDR3 coding sequence is TGCGCCAGCAGCCAAGATCGTGACAGGGGGCGGATGGGCAACATTCAGTACTTC. Amino acids: CASSQDRDRGRMGNIQYF.

The V and J genes are TRBV29-1 and TRBJ2-7, with a tentative D call TRBD1 (5 bases). Trimming took 6 bases from V and 5 from J, leaving 11 bases between them. Looked up from germline, CDR1 is SQVTM and CDR2 is ANQGSEA. The CDR3 covers 11 residues. This CDR3 is CSVPQGDEQYF. The CDR3 bases are TGCAGCGTCCCCCAAGGGGACGAGCAGTACTTC.

The rearrangement uses TRBV29-1 and TRBJ2-7; a possible D gene is TRBD2 (5 bases). The CDR3 runs 13 residues. Germline V gene sequence: CDR1 SQVTM, CDR2 ANQGSEA. The ends were cut back, 2 bases at V and 0 bases at J, with 8 bases in the middle. As DNA, the CDR3 is TGCAGCGTTGAACTCCGGGGCTCCTACGAGCAGTACTTC. This sequence encodes CSVELRGSYEQYF.

The V and J genes are TRBV7-2 and TRBJ1-2; 8 positions agree with TRBD1. The germline V gene has CDR1 SGHTA and CDR2 FQGNSA. The J segment lost 8 bases and the V segment lost 5 bases, leaving 10 bases of the junction unmatched. This CDR3 has 14 amino acids. The CDR3 spells CASSGRDRLKGYTF. CDR3 DNA: TGTGCCAGCAGCGGACGGGACAGGTTAAAGGGCTACACCTTC.

The chain uses TRBV2 and TRBJ2-7, with 7 bases matching TRBD1. Germline loops: CDR1 SNHLY, CDR2 FYNNEI. J gave up 2 bases and V 10 bases, and 11 bases lay outside the gene matches. There are 14 residues in the CDR3. CDR3 protein: CATLQGYGAYEQYF. The CDR3 coding sequence is TGTGCCACTCTACAGGGGTACGGGGCCTACGAGCAGTACTTC. Filled out from reference TRBV2 and TRBJ2-7, the complete variable domain reads EPEVTQTPSHQVTQMGQEVILRCVPISNHLYFYWYRQILGQKVEFLVSFYNNEISEKSEIFDDQFSVERPDGSNFTLKIRSTKLEDSAMYFCATLQGYGAYEQYFGPGTRLTVT.

The V call is TRBV18, the J call TRBJ2-4, with D perhaps matching TRBD1 (5 bases). Germline CDR1 KGHSH, CDR2 LQKENI. V was cut by 3 bases and J by 8 bases, with 17 bases left in between. The CDR3 extends over 15 amino acids. Here the CDR3 DNA reads TGTGCCAGCTCACCCCACGTAATAATGGGGCACATTCAGTACTTC. This codes for CASSPHVIMGHIQYF.

The chain has TRBV2 and TRBJ1-2, with 8 bases aligning to TRBD1. CDR3 length: 17 amino acids. The germline CDR1 and CDR2 sequences are SNHLY and FYNNEI. After removal of 3 bases from V and 4 bases from J, the junction contained 13 bases not matched to a gene. For the CDR3, the DNA is TGTGCCAGCAGTGATGGGTTAAGGGCAGGGGGCAGCTATGGCTACACCTTC. Translating gives CASSDGLRAGGSYGYTF.

V gene TRBV5-4 combines with J gene TRBJ2-3; D possibly corresponds to TRBD2 (8 bases). Deletions cut 3 bases from V and 7 bases from J, with 18 bases between. CDR1 SGHNT and CDR2 YYREEE come from the germline V gene (reference sequence). This CDR3 region has 15 residues. The CDR3 region is CASSWEGAGGNTQYF. Here the CDR3 DNA reads TGTGCCAGCAGCTGGGAGGGGGCGGGAGGAAATACGCAGTATTTT.

V and J are TRBV7-6 and TRBJ1-3; D is perhaps TRBD1 (5 bases). This CDR3 comprises 14 residues. The V gene lost 5 bases and the J gene lost 1 base, with 9 bases spanning the gap. CDR1 is SGHVS, CDR2 FNYEAQ, per germline. The CDR3 DNA follows: TGTGCCAGCAGCCCAGGGTCGTCTGGAAACACCATATATTTT. This gives the protein CASSPGSSGNTIYF.

This chain links TRBV7-9 with TRBJ2-7; TRBD1 matches at 9 bases. Germline V lookup: CDR1 SEHNR, CDR2 FQNEAQ (reference sequence). The CDR3 is 13 amino acids. Trimming cost V 5 bases and J 6 bases; bases outside gene matches: 5. This CDR3 is CASSPGQGTEQYF. CDR3 bases: TGTGCCAGCAGCCCGGGACAGGGAACCGAGCAGTACTTC.

The chain has TRBV11-2 and TRBJ2-1, with D maybe TRBD2 (7 bases). V was trimmed by 0 bases and J by 8 bases, leaving 17 bases between them. CDR3 length equals 16 residues. Germline V gene lookup returns CDR1 SGHAT and CDR2 FQNNGV. Written as DNA, the CDR3 is TGTGCCAGCAGCTTAGATGGGAGGGCAGGGGCCGATGAGCAGTTCTTC. Translation gives CASSLDGRAGADEQFF. Full variable domain (outside the CDR3, taken from reference TRBV11-2 and TRBJ2-1): EAGVAQSPRYKIIEKRQSVAFWCNPISGHATLYWYQQILGQGPKLLIQFQNNGVVDDSQLPKDRFSAERLKGVDSTLKIQPAKLEDSAVYLCASSLDGRAGADEQFFGPGTRLTVL.

The gene calls are TRBV2 and TRBJ2-2, with D perhaps TRBD2 (5 bases). Trimming removed 3 bases at V and 6 bases at J, with 8 bases between. Germline V lookup: CDR1 SNHLY, CDR2 FYNNEI. This CDR3 comprises 13 residues. CDR3 residues: CASSEWRAGELFF. CDR3 bases: TGTGCCAGCAGTGAGTGGCGGGCCGGGGAGCTGTTTTTT.

V and J are TRBV5-1 and TRBJ2-1; TRBD2 agrees at 16 bases. V dropped 4 bases and J dropped 12; count of bases not matched to a gene: 7. CDR3 length: 15 residues. CDR1 and CDR2 from the germline V gene are SGHRS and YFSETQ. DNA for the CDR3: TGCGCCAGCAGCATGGGGACTAGCGGGGGGGAAGGGCAGTTCTTC. Its translation: CASSMGTSGGEGQFF.

This chain uses TRBV6-2 or TRBV6-3 with TRBJ2-1; 8 bases line up with TRBD2. This CDR3 comprises 13 residues. Germline lookup yields CDR1 MNHEY and CDR2 SVGEGT. The V and J ends lost 2 bases and 9 bases, in that order; junction bases with no gene match: 3. The CDR3 protein is CASSYPGGGEQFF. In nucleotides, the CDR3 is TGTGCCAGCAGTTACCCGGGGGGGGGTGAGCAGTTCTTC.

This clone was seen once. Other nucleotide sequences in the sample specify the same CDR3. The chain joins TRBV15 to TRBJ2-3; 10 bases align to TRBD2. The CDR3 is made up of 17 amino acids. Germline CDR1 LNHNV, CDR2 YYDKDF (reference sequence). V gave up 1 base and J gave up 1 base; unmatched junction bases: 5. The CDR3 coding sequence is TGTGCCACCAGCAGAGGCGAGCTAGCGGGAGGCACAGATACGCAGTATTTT. Its translation is CATSRGELAGGTDTQYF.